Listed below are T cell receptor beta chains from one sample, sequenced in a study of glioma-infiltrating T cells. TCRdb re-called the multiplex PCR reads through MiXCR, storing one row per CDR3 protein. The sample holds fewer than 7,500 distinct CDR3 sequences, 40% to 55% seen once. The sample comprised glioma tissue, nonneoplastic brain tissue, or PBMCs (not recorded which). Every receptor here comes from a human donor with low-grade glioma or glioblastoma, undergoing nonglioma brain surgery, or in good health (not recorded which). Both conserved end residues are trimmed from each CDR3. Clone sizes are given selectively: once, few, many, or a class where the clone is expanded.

cdr3_aa: ASSQGQENTEAF
v_call: TRBV4-1
clone_size: NA

cdr3_aa: ASSLGWLDTQY
v_call: TRBV6-1
clone_size: NA

cdr3_aa: ASSPSHLNQPQH
v_call: TRBV6-1
clone_size: NA

cdr3_aa: SASTGTATYEQY
v_call: TRBV20-1
clone_size: NA

cdr3_aa: ASSAGNQPQH
v_call: TRBV19
clone_size: NA

cdr3_aa: ASSQDPTEPQH
v_call: TRBV4-2
clone_size: medium-sized

cdr3_aa: ASSQGLAWETQY
v_call: TRBV4-1
clone_size: medium-sized

cdr3_aa: ASSLTSGTNEQF
v_call: TRBV27
clone_size: medium-sized

cdr3_aa: ASSGLAAYNEQF
v_call: TRBV2
clone_size: medium-sized

cdr3_aa: ASRLSGSEQY
v_call: TRBV28
clone_size: NA

cdr3_aa: ASSVGDRVLQPQH
v_call: TRBV2
clone_size: NA

cdr3_aa: ASSLGGGRSGNTIY
v_call: TRBV12-3/TRBV12-4
clone_size: few

cdr3_aa: ASSSTGLYGDDYT
v_call: TRBV7-9
clone_size: NA

cdr3_aa: ASSLGLADTQY
v_call: TRBV7-2
clone_size: few

cdr3_aa: ASSLGTGGYEQY
v_call: TRBV6-5
clone_size: NA

cdr3_aa: ASTKTGLPLTDTQY
v_call: TRBV2
clone_size: medium-sized

cdr3_aa: ASSFGLGQNTEAF
v_call: TRBV12-3/TRBV12-4
clone_size: NA

cdr3_aa: ASSLESTDTQY
v_call: TRBV5-4
clone_size: many

cdr3_aa: AISESGWDSPAGYT
v_call: TRBV10-3
clone_size: once

cdr3_aa: ASARDGFNYEQY
v_call: TRBV27
clone_size: medium-sized

cdr3_aa: ATSTTGTGFGKLF
v_call: TRBV15
clone_size: medium-sized

cdr3_aa: ASSVLGGAPSTDTQY
v_call: TRBV9
clone_size: few

cdr3_aa: ASRTIEQGAGGYT
v_call: TRBV28
clone_size: medium-sized

cdr3_aa: ASSQQGVNTEAF
v_call: TRBV7-6
clone_size: NA

cdr3_aa: ASSENNYSNQPQH
v_call: TRBV6-1
clone_size: NA

cdr3_aa: SARSRAGLLSNEQF
v_call: TRBV20-1
clone_size: large

cdr3_aa: ASSECPVNTEAF
v_call: TRBV6-5
clone_size: NA

cdr3_aa: ASSEGTSGRTDTQY
v_call: TRBV2
clone_size: medium-sized

cdr3_aa: ASSQGAGGVKQY
v_call: TRBV4-1
clone_size: NA

cdr3_aa: ATSTSGETQY
v_call: TRBV15
clone_size: medium-sized

cdr3_aa: AISVSTDTQY
v_call: TRBV10-3
clone_size: NA

cdr3_aa: ATAILSTTEAF
v_call: TRBV28
clone_size: NA

cdr3_aa: ASSLLAGGETQY
v_call: TRBV11-2
clone_size: many

cdr3_aa: SASPGPYEQY
v_call: TRBV20-1
clone_size: NA

cdr3_aa: ASSPFLAGPYNEQF
v_call: TRBV7-2
clone_size: NA

cdr3_aa: ASSASGFSSYNEQF
v_call: TRBV5-1
clone_size: many

cdr3_aa: ASSLALATDGYT
v_call: TRBV7-9
clone_size: many

cdr3_aa: ASSVGQGYEQY
v_call: TRBV11-1
clone_size: medium-sized

cdr3_aa: SVQGGAFHEQY
v_call: TRBV29-1
clone_size: many

cdr3_aa: ASSHPGTSTDRKY
v_call: TRBV3-1
clone_size: NA

cdr3_aa: SARALGFWYEQF
v_call: TRBV20-1
clone_size: NA

cdr3_aa: ASSFVAGTDTQY
v_call: TRBV28
clone_size: many

cdr3_aa: SARPTSRFYNEQF
v_call: TRBV20-1
clone_size: NA

cdr3_aa: STERGTDTQY
v_call: TRBV20-1
clone_size: medium-sized

cdr3_aa: ASSSPGTDTQY
v_call: TRBV6-2/TRBV6-3
clone_size: NA

cdr3_aa: ASSERADTYNEQF
v_call: TRBV6-1
clone_size: many

cdr3_aa: ASSLAGGAMAGNTIY
v_call: TRBV7-2
clone_size: many

cdr3_aa: ASSRGQGLVSTEAF
v_call: TRBV12-3/TRBV12-4
clone_size: NA

cdr3_aa: ASDSNPRGMDTQY
v_call: TRBV12-3/TRBV12-4
clone_size: medium-sized

cdr3_aa: ASSDREGGRNTIY
v_call: TRBV28
clone_size: many

cdr3_aa: SSSNTDTQY
v_call: TRBV20-1
clone_size: NA

cdr3_aa: ASSEVDGRLNTGELF
v_call: TRBV2
clone_size: many

cdr3_aa: ASSQVGLAGADTQY
v_call: TRBV3-1
clone_size: medium-sized

cdr3_aa: ASSYVPGQGAWDTQY
v_call: TRBV6-2/TRBV6-3
clone_size: once